This TCR beta chain was recorded in a study of blood T cell repertoires in COVID-19. Study in general: The United States, Italy and Spain provided the acute and convalescent COVID-19 samples. T cells, B-cell-depleted T cells, or PBMCs provided the cDNA or gDNA that served as material.

Those enrolled, adults aged roughly 18 to 95 years, came from about 24 US areas. Cohorts were determined from participant-reported clinical history. Repertoires were generated with immunoSEQ multiplex PCR, while TCRdb's copy carries only in-frame clones and drops some. The sample shows under 300,000 clones, just over 90% of them seen only once. Between the trimmed V and J ends, which lost 7 bases and 2 bases, there was a span of 14 bases. The CDR3 has 14 residues. Germline values: CDR1 MNHEY, CDR2 SVGAGI. This receptor was obtained from a woman aged 18 to 35 who had recovered from COVID-19. The chain joins TRBV6-5 to TRBJ1-1; D is unclear. The sample comprised PBMCs or T cells enriched from blood (not recorded which). CDR3 sequence reads: CASIIGGPNTEAFF. CDR3 DNA sequence: TGTGCCAGCATAATAGGTGGGCCTAACACTGAAGCTTTCTTT.